The following is a T cell receptor (beta chain) sequence with its context. What antigen it recognizes has not been identified. Receptor libraries were prepared by the immunoSEQ multiplex PCR assay. A mixture of 60 forward primers for TCR Vbeta segments and 13 reverse primers for TCR Jbeta segments was used in the multiplex PCR. A multiplex PCR assay on genomic DNA amplified the CDR3 region of rearranged TCR beta genes. On the Illumina HiSeq System, the amplified TCR beta libraries were sequenced as 87-base-pair reads. The authors' analysis ran thus. In a later analysis, 80 million or so unique TCR beta chains were counted across the roughly 610 repertoires, and roughly 10 million of these chains were shared by at least two donors. A nearest-neighbor algorithm error-corrected the raw reads and collapsed the reads into unique sequences, merging closely related sequences to remove PCR and sequencing errors. To assign V, D and J gene segments, CDR3 sequences were aligned to IMGT reference sequences. For a sequence to be retained, at least a six-nucleotide match to both a V gene segment and a J gene segment was required. Rearrangements were classified as productive when the CDR3 lacked stop codons and remained in frame with V and J, and all other rearrangements were classified as non-productive. Following IMGT convention, CDR3 was defined as the stretch from the second conserved V-encoded cysteine to the conserved J-encoded phenylalanine. The earlier analysis of around 640 of the donors excluded sequences that lacked an unambiguous match to a single V gene segment. In an earlier analysis of several hundred of the donors, V segments were called functional above 56.7% productive rearrangements and were called segregating when the between-donor standard deviation exceeded 5%. A statistical classification framework was developed to diagnose cytomegalovirus status using the catalog of TCR beta chain sequences. In a later analysis, V and J genes were assigned by comparing TCR nucleotide sequences against IMGT/GENE-DB human TR gene sequences. The TCRdist pipeline was used in a later analysis to assign CDR3 sequences and most-parsimonious VDJ recombination scenarios. In a later analysis, each TCR beta chain was defined by its CDR3 amino acid sequence together with its V-gene family, and reads lacking a unique V-gene family were excluded. As a way to deal with suspected cross-contamination and a sequencing artifact, a later analysis dropped 640 or so nucleotide sequences that were highly shared and had low generation probability. For each public chain, a later analysis derived a clonal expansion index from normalized ranks of inferred template counts within each repertoire. In a later analysis, generation probabilities were computed using a VDJ recombination model fitted to out-of-frame rearrangements, and the results were checked against IGoR. Hypergeometric tests were used in a later analysis to score TCR-TCR, TCR-HLA and TCR-CMV co-occurrence, with a repertoire-size bias correction applied to the TCR pairs. False discovery rates were estimated in a later analysis by permuting HLA or CMV assignments 20 times. In a later analysis, co-occurring TCRs were grouped with DBSCAN, and TCRdist sequence similarity was added when clustering was performed within HLA-allele-positive subsets. Repertoires with fewer than 30,000 or more than 120,000 public chains were left out of co-occurrence clustering, as were four to six repertoires with anomalous nucleotide sharing. The table comes from immuneACCESS by way of TCRdb, which keeps in-frame sequences with V and J called. Part of the clones is missing from these tables; in studies checked, under half for an unresolved V gene and the rest for unknown reasons. D and trimming were read from the DNA, whereas the V and J calls and clone size are those reported in that table. The sample table gives around 76,000 clones. Together, the top ten hold approximately 5% of the sample.

This entry comes from a study of cytomegalovirus exposure and HLA in healthy donors (TCRdb year 2017). In the study overall: In an earlier analysis of 587 of the donors, under 300 Gb of sequence data and 120 million or so unique TCR beta sequences from roughly 200 million T cells were reported. An early release that covered more than 550 HLA-typed donors contained approximately 300 gigabases of sequencing data and 70 million to 100 million unique TCR sequences. The genetic ancestry cluster associated with self-reported Caucasian donors included 80% to 90% of the approximately 430 genotyped donors. The study aimed to test whether signatures of past pathogen exposure could be identified by cataloging public T cell receptors. The study used immunosequencing to profile the T cell repertoires of under 700 subjects and linked those repertoires to cytomegalovirus serostatus. Along with the approximately 700-subject first cohort, a separate validation cohort of about 110 different subjects was used. High-throughput TCR immunosequencing, statistical association of individual TCRs with disease status, and machine learning were combined to predict cytomegalovirus infection status. To study patterns of TCR occurrence, a later analysis re-analyzed previously published TCR beta repertoires from around 660 donors and added high-resolution HLA genotyping. In the later analysis, no new phenotypic data were used to find candidate immune exposures; instead, reliance was placed on TCR beta sequences and their occurrence across donors. An earlier analysis of 587 of the donors used high-throughput TCR beta sequencing to judge whether each TCR beta V gene segment behaved as functional or pseudogenic. Donor age, sex, ethnicity and CMV serostatus were collected together with the repertoire data. A later genetic analysis used genome-wide SNP genotypes for about 65% of the roughly 700 donors, treating that subset as a discovery cohort. All discovery cohort repertoires had been generated on a single sequencing platform. Both class I and class II loci were covered by HLA typing, at four-digit resolution. Typing coverage differed by locus: A, B, C, DRB1 and DQB1 were typed in roughly 620-630 donors, DQA1 in 500 to 550, DPA1 in some 600, and DPB1 in just under 490. Roughly 5 DR-DQ haplotypes were treated as single units for association and clustering because of strong linkage in the cohort. Among approximately 370 genotyped donors of the cohort, an average of about 240,000 unique TCR beta nucleotide sequences was sequenced per donor, of which roughly 17% were non-productive. The paper's findings and limits, for the study overall: An association between a missense DCLRE1C variant and V-gene and J-gene trimming of TCR beta chains was found in a later genetic analysis and replicated in an independent cohort. Fewer than 20 rarely observed V segments, including chromosome 9 orphons, were excluded from the earlier analysis of about 610 of the donors because counts were too low. Broadly in line with IMGT annotations, most TCR beta V segments showed up in productive rearrangements about 90% or about 30% of the time in an earlier analysis of several hundred of the donors. In this cohort, only TCR beta chains were sequenced, and detectable features were limited by the absence of alpha or paired-chain data. Cytomegalovirus status was reported to be diagnosed by the classifier with high specificity and sensitivity in both the original and validation cohorts. It was suggested by the authors that the approach could potentially be generalized to other disease states and immunological phenotypes. A later analysis associated 15,000 or so TCR beta sequences with specific HLA alleles at a false discovery rate of 0.05. In a later analysis, TCR association rates were found to vary across HLA loci, with the most associated TCRs seen for DRB1 alleles and the fewest for HLA-C alleles. In a later genetic analysis, fewer N-insertions in productive TCRs were reported among donors in an Asian-associated ancestry cluster than the roughly 700-donor mean. A later analysis found that HLA-associated TCR beta chains were more clonally expanded and had lower generation probabilities than equally common non-associated chains. HLA typing was unavailable for some donors at each locus, so association tests used only the typed subset. A further reported finding was that TCR beta sequences accurately predicted the HLA-A and HLA-B alleles for most subjects in the first cohort. In vitro tests confirmed that a few of the cytomegalovirus-associated TCR beta chains recognize cytomegalovirus antigens. When HLA alleles, especially DR and DQ, strongly co-occurred, TCR associations were difficult to assign to individual alleles. Some IMGT-functional V segments, including TRBV6-2 and TRBV6-3, could not be told apart with the 87-base-pair reads, so those segments were excluded. Across donors, most TCR sequences were observed very rarely, whereas some public TCRs were present in many individuals. A later analysis found that most CMV-associated TCR beta chains appeared HLA-restricted, with HLA associations seemingly driven largely by CMV exposure. Sequencing depth was assumed to be roughly uniform across donors in the presence/absence analyses, though that assumption may not hold. Immune exposure information for the cohort was limited to CMV serostatus. Several of the top co-occurrence clusters appeared to be linked to parvovirus B19, influenza, CMV and Epstein-Barr virus, according to a later analysis. A cluster of highly shared sequence variants was judged likely to represent a technical artifact of the sequencing pipeline. In the study, 164 TCR beta chains were listed as associated with cytomegalovirus. Linkage disequilibrium might explain the correlated functional status among segregating V segments, but an unknown experimental factor could not be excluded.

V ends up 3 bases short and J 1 base short, with an unmatched junction base count of 7. The CDR3 covers 16 residues, taking in both the cysteine and the phenylalanine. Of all the DNA, just the CDR3 is kept, 48 bases in frame from base 1. CDR1 and CDR2 were assigned from the germline V gene as LGHNA and YSLEER. The cohort comprised approximately 700 healthy bone marrow donors. All cohort members were sampled while nominally healthy, although unrecorded immune exposures were likely present. The donor was CMV seronegative and belonged to the group of 350 to 400 seronegative cohort members. Each donor provided a peripheral blood sample, and peripheral blood mononuclear cells were used for TCR beta sequencing. The Qiagen DNeasy Blood Extraction Kit was used to extract genomic DNA from the blood cell samples.

The chain is made from TRBV4-3 and TRBJ2-3; TRBD2 matches 7 bases in the middle. This clonotype was sampled from a man between 35 and 55 years old in good health and CMV-seronegative. The sequenced material came from PBMCs. The CDR3 region reads CASSHDTSVGTDTQYF. DNA sequence: TGCGCCAGCAGCCACGATACTAGCGTTGGCACAGATACGCAGTATTTT.